Sequencing of this T cell receptor (beta chain) was carried out in a study of CD8+CD57+ T cells in acquired aplastic anemia. Overall study context: On average, sorted CD4+ and CD8+ cells gave around 3.3 ug of DNA.

Patients chosen for sequencing had CD8+CD57+ cells that had expanded, as shown by flow cytometry. V was clipped by 1 base and J by 5 bases; unmatched bases: 4. Germline V lookup: CDR1 SNHLY, CDR2 FYNNEI. The length of the CDR3 is 15 residues. Overall study results and limits: The same twenty-nine CD8+ CDR3 sequences occurred in patients and in controls.

CDR3 and TCR beta VDJ profiling relied on genomic DNA as the template. TCRdb reprocessed the reads with MiXCR, giving one entry per CDR3 protein. This sample has roughly 120,000 distinct CDR3 sequences; approximately 61% occur once, and the top ten carry 29%. This clonotype has ten or more counts. The antigen is unknown. The chain uses TRBV2 and TRBJ1-4; TRBD1 aligns across 7 bases. This sequence was found in a human donor with aplastic anemia. Sequencing input: sorted CD4+, CD8+, or CD8+CD57+ T cells (not recorded which) from PBMCs. CDR3 in amino acids: CASSEDGTANEKLFF. In DNA, the CDR3 is TGTGCCAGCAGTGAAGATGGGACAGCGAATGAAAAACTGTTTTTT. Full variable domain (remainder filled in from reference TRBV2 and TRBJ1-4): EPEVTQTPSHQVTQMGQEVILRCVPISNHLYFYWYRQILGQKVEFLVSFYNNEISEKSEIFDDQFSVERPDGSNFTLKIRSTKLEDSAMYFCASSEDGTANEKLFFGSGTQLSVL.